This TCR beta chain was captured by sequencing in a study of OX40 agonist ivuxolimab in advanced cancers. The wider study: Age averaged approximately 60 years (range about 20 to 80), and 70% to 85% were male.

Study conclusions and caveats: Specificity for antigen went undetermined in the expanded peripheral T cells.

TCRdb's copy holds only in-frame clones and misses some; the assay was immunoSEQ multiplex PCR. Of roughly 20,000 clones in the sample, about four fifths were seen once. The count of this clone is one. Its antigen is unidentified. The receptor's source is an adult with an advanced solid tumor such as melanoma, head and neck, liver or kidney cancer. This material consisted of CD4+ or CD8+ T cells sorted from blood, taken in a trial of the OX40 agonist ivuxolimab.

CDR3 DNA: TGTGCCAGCAGCGTGAGCGGGAGCTCCTACAATGAGCAGTTCTTC. Amino acids: CASSVSGSSYNEQFF. This chain uses TRBV9 with TRBJ2-1; 8 bases line up with TRBD2. The CDR3 length is 15 residues. Germline V gene lookup returns CDR1 SGDLS and CDR2 YYNGEE. Germline trimming cut 2 bases from V and 0 bases from J; bases unmatched to any gene: 1.